This section outlines one TCR beta chain sequence together with its context. This entry belongs to a study of T cell changes during pregnancy in multiple sclerosis. The repertoire was sequenced with immunoSEQ multiplex PCR; TCRdb's copy has only in-frame clones and lacks some. The data contain 57,000 or so clones, around 91% of them seen just once; the ten biggest clones take up 5.5% to 8%. Trimming at V came to 2 bases and at J to 4 bases, leaving 6 bases not matched to a gene. The CDR3 covers 14 residues. Per the germline V gene, CDR1 is SGHDT and CDR2 is YYEEEE. The source was peripheral blood, collected in the third trimester of pregnancy. The V gene is TRBV5-6, the J gene TRBJ2-7; 7 bases are a match to TRBD2. The sequence derives from a female donor in good health, enrolled as a control in a pregnancy study. CDR3 in DNA: TGTGCCAGCAGCTTCTCCGGGAGGCGGTACGAGCAGTACTTC. As protein: CASSFSGRRYEQYF.